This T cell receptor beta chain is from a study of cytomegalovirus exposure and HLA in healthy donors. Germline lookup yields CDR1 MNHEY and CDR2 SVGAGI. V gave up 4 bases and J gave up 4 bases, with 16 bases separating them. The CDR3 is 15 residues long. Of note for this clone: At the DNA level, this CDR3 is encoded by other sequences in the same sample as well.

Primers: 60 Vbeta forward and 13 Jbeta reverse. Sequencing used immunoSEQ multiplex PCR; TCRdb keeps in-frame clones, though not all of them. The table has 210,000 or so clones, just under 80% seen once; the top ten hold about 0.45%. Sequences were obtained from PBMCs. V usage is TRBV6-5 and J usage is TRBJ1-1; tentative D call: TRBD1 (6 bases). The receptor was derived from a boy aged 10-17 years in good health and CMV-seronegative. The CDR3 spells CASSFRLTGLTEAFF. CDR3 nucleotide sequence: TGTGCCAGCAGTTTCCGTCTAACAGGGCTCACTGAAGCTTTCTTT.